This entry lists 20 T cell receptor beta chains sequenced from one sample in a study of lymphopenia after photon versus proton radiotherapy. TCRdb keeps only in-frame clones here, not all; method: immunoSEQ multiplex PCR. The sample carries around 160,000 clones, about 85% recorded once. The specimen comprised peripheral blood, sampled from a patient treated with photon-based radiotherapy. These receptor sequences come from a man aged 50-59 years with gastric cancer.

This chain uses TRBV29-1 with TRBJ2-1; TRBD2 matches 11 bases. After removal of 7 bases from V and 8 bases from J, the junction contained 10 bases not matched to a gene. CDR1 and CDR2 from the germline V gene are SQVTM and ANQGSEA. CDR3 length: 14 residues. The CDR3 sequence is CSADTSGRLDEQFF. CDR3 in DNA: TGCAGCGCAGATACTAGCGGGAGATTGGATGAGCAGTTCTTC.

There are a few counts of this clone. The rearrangement uses TRBV29-1 and TRBJ1-1, with D uncertain. The CDR3 has 13 amino acids. Germline lookup yields CDR1 SQVTM and CDR2 ANQGSEA. V gave up 2 bases and J gave up 0 bases, with 7 bases separating them. The CDR3 is CSVERSVNTEAFF. The CDR3 region has the DNA TGCAGCGTTGAACGTAGCGTGAACACTGAAGCTTTCTTT. Supplemented by reference TRBV29-1 and TRBJ1-1, the full variable domain reads SAVISQKPSRDICQRGTSLTIQCQVDSQVTMMFWYRQQPGQSLTLIATANQGSEATYESGFVIDKFPISRPNLTFSTLTVSNMSPEDSSIYLCSVERSVNTEAFFGQGTRLTVV.

The chain is built from TRBV5-1 and TRBJ1-3, with D hard to call. Trimming took off 0 bases at V and 0 bases at J, with 10 bases between the two ends. CDR1 is SGHRS, CDR2 YFSETQ, per germline. The CDR3 runs to 16 residues. CDR3 sequence (DNA): TGCGCCAGCAGCTTGGGGTGGGTTTCCTCTGGAAACACCATATATTTT. Its protein is CASSLGWVSSGNTIYF.

The CDR3 region is CASSLVLTSNTDTQYF. CDR3 sequence (DNA): TGTGCCAGCAGCTTAGTGCTGACTAGCAACACAGATACGCAGTATTTT. The V and J genes are TRBV7-2 and TRBJ2-3, with 7 positions matching TRBD2. The V and J ends lost 1 base and 2 bases, in that order; junction bases with no gene match: 6. Germline CDR1 and CDR2: SGHTA and FQGNSA. The CDR3 loop spans 16 amino acids.

V usage is TRBV15 and J usage is TRBJ2-1; D unresolved. The ends were cut back, 3 bases at V and 1 base at J, with 13 bases in the middle. The CDR3 covers 16 residues. The V gene's germline CDR1 is LNHNV and CDR2 YYDKDF (reference sequence). The CDR3 reads CATSSWEGPSYNEQFF. Written as DNA, the CDR3 is TGTGCCACCAGCAGCTGGGAAGGACCTTCCTACAATGAGCAGTTCTTC.

The chain joins TRBV5-1 to TRBJ2-1, with 11 bases lining up with TRBD2. J was trimmed by 0 bases and V by 4 bases; bases with no gene match: 9. This CDR3 comprises 18 residues. The germline CDR1 and CDR2 sequences are SGHRS and YFSETQ. The CDR3, as DNA: TGCGCCAGCAGCATCGGACTAGCGGGTTCCCTCTCCTACAATGAGCAGTTCTTC. It specifies CASSIGLAGSLSYNEQFF.

This chain uses TRBV11-2 with TRBJ2-5; D possibly corresponds to TRBD1 (6 bases). Looked up from germline, CDR1 is SGHAT and CDR2 is FQNNGV. Trimming removed 5 bases from V and 3 bases from J, with 13 bases in between. CDR3 size: 14 residues. The CDR3 DNA is TGTGCCAGCAGCCCACAGGGATTTGAAGAGACCCAGTACTTC. Its protein product is CASSPQGFEETQYF.

CDR3 nucleotide sequence: TGCGCCAGCAGCCAGCACCCTGGACAGAACACCGGGGAGCTGTTTTTT. Protein: CASSQHPGQNTGELFF. This chain joins TRBV4-1 and TRBJ2-2; weak D call: TRBD1 (5 bases). Per the germline V gene, CDR1 is MGHRA and CDR2 is YSYEKL. The CDR3 consists of 16 residues. With 3 bases removed from V and 1 base from J, the gap between germline ends came to 12 bases.

The rearrangement links TRBV14 to TRBJ2-7; no clear D. This CDR3 spans 14 amino acids. V lost 1 base, J lost 2 bases, and 9 bases lay in between. The germline V gene has CDR1 SGHDN and CDR2 FVKESK. CDR3 sequence: CASSQVAGPYEQYF. CDR3 nucleotides: TGTGCCAGCAGCCAAGTCGCCGGCCCCTACGAGCAGTACTTC.

The chain uses TRBV2 and TRBJ1-1; no clear D gene. The CDR3 has 12 amino acids. V was clipped by 4 bases and J by 5 bases, with 8 bases between them. Per germline, CDR1 SNHLY and CDR2 FYNNEI. CDR3 sequence (DNA): TGTGCCAGCAGTGTATTCAATACTGAAGCTTTCTTT. As protein: CASSVFNTEAFF.

The chain has TRBV27 and TRBJ2-5; TRBD2 is a possible D gene (5 bases). Germline V gene sequence: CDR1 MNHEY, CDR2 SMNVEV (reference sequence). V was cut by 4 bases and J by 1 base, with 19 bases left in between. CDR3 size: 17 residues. CDR3 DNA: TGTGCCAGCAGTTCCGGCATCCGGGGTAGCGCCCAAGAGACCCAGTACTTC. It yields the protein CASSSGIRGSAQETQYF.

The rearrangement joins TRBV23-1 to TRBJ2-7; weak D call: TRBD2 (6 bases). TRBV23-1 is filed as an ORF, its function uncertain. V lost 2 bases and J 1 base, leaving 24 bases between the germline ends. CDR3 length: 19 residues. This CDR3 reads CASSQPPGETQKPSYEQYF. Here the CDR3 DNA reads TGCGCCAGCAGTCAACCGCCGGGAGAAACCCAAAAGCCGTCCTACGAGCAGTACTTC.

CDR3 amino acids: CASSLGTERYEQYF. CDR3 sequence (DNA): TGTGCCAGCAGCTTAGGGACAGAGCGCTACGAGCAGTACTTC. V and J are TRBV7-9 and TRBJ2-7, with TRBD1 as a possible D gene (6 bases). The ends were cut back, 1 base at V and 3 bases at J, with 10 bases in the middle. Germline CDR1 and CDR2: SEHNR and FQNEAQ (reference sequence). This CDR3 spans 14 amino acids.

The chain combines TRBV11-2 with TRBJ1-5; no reliable D call. Germline V gives CDR1 SGHAT, CDR2 FQNNGV. The CDR3 spans 13 residues. V lost 0 bases to trimming and J lost 7 bases, with 7 bases between them. The CDR3 region has the DNA TGTGCCAGCAGCTTAGACAGAGGCCAGCCCCAGCATTTT. Translation: CASSLDRGQPQHF.

This chain connects TRBV5-4 to TRBJ2-1; 7 bases are shared with TRBD2. V trimming: 1 base; J trimming: 7 bases; junction bases outside the gene matches: 5. CDR1 SGHNT and CDR2 YYREEE come from the germline V gene (reference sequence). The CDR3 runs 14 residues. CDR3 sequence reads: CASSLPSGLNEQFF. The CDR3 DNA reads as TGTGCCAGCAGCTTGCCTAGCGGCCTAAATGAGCAGTTCTTC.

The rearrangement uses TRBV5-1 and TRBJ1-4, with 7 nucleotides matching TRBD1. CDR1 and CDR2 (germline): SGHRS, YFSETQ. The V gene end was trimmed by 4 bases and the J gene end by 8 bases; junction bases not matched to a gene: 5. The length of the CDR3 is 13 residues. CDR3 amino acids: CASSPTGWEKLFF. For the CDR3, the DNA is TGCGCCAGCAGCCCGACAGGGTGGGAAAAACTGTTTTTT.

This chain connects TRBV30 to TRBJ2-1; D is uncertain. Trimming took 3 bases from V and 4 from J, leaving 10 bases between them. This CDR3 contains 13 residues. Germline CDR1 is GTSNPN and CDR2 is SVGIG (reference sequence). Written as DNA, the CDR3 is TGTGCCTGGAGCGGGCAATTTTACAATGAGCAGTTCTTC. Protein product: CAWSGQFYNEQFF.

The rearrangement uses TRBV7-9 and TRBJ1-4; D not certain. Germline CDR1 and CDR2: SEHNR and FQNEAQ (reference sequence). Trimming pared 4 bases from V and 4 bases from J, leaving 13 bases between. There are 15 residues in the CDR3. CDR3: CASSYWTGDNEKLFF. The CDR3 region has the DNA TGTGCCAGCAGCTACTGGACGGGAGATAATGAAAAACTGTTTTTT.

The chain couples TRBV18 to TRBJ2-7, with D possibly matching TRBD1 (5 bases). From germline, CDR1 is KGHSH and CDR2 LQKENI. V shed 6 bases and J shed 1 base, with 13 bases lying between them. This CDR3 has 14 amino acids. CDR3 nucleotides: TGTGCCAGCTCGGAAGTGGGGCAGTCCTACGAGCAGTACTTC. Translating gives CASSEVGQSYEQYF.

The chain's CDR3 is CASSSWTEVDEQFF. Here the CDR3 DNA reads TGTGCCAGCAGCTCTTGGACAGAAGTCGATGAGCAGTTCTTC. The chain uses TRBV7-9 and TRBJ2-1, with a possible D match to TRBD1 (6 bases). Trimming removed 4 bases at V and 8 bases at J, with 15 bases between. The germline V gene encodes CDR1 SEHNR and CDR2 FQNEAQ (reference sequence). The CDR3 has 14 amino acids.